The clone carrying this TCR beta chain has more than one count but fewer than ten. What it binds is unknown. Germline CDR1 reads MNHEY; CDR2 reads SMNVEV (reference sequence). Trimming cost V 2 bases and J 3 bases, with 11 bases left between them. The length of the CDR3 is 14 residues. TCRdb redid the calling of the RACE reads with MiXCR, one entry per CDR3 protein. This table holds roughly 260,000 distinct CDR3 sequences, about 8.6% found once. This record comes from a study of human T cells and chemical hapten exposure. Study background: The variation in per-sample TCR yields arose mainly from small differences in pooled library volumes.

General study findings and limits: No alteration of TCRs above 1 in 1000 frequency was seen with DPC sensitization.

Noted time point: pre-sensitization, week 0. Treatment meaning: therapeutic diphenylcyclopropenone sensitization with weekly scalp DPC. This TCR was recovered from a woman in her 40s with alopecia areata. Some clones in this sample may be carry-over from other donors' samples. The sample was whole blood, taken in connection with sensitization to the hapten diphenylcyclopropenone (DPC). The chain recombines TRBV27 with TRBJ2-7, with D perhaps matching TRBD1 (5 bases). The CDR3 DNA sequence: TGTGCCAGCAGTTTACGCAGGGCAAACTACGAGCAGTACTTC. It yields the protein CASSLRRANYEQYF.